A selection of T cell receptor beta chains follows, all from one sample in a study of T cell responses to AZD1222 COVID-19 vaccine. Generated by immunoSEQ multiplex PCR, the TCRdb table keeps only in-frame clones and is missing some. The sample lists about 130,000 clones, approximately 88% occurring once. This material consisted of peripheral blood, taken on day 0 of AZD1222 vaccination. These TCRs come from an adult in good health. Both conserved end residues are trimmed from each CDR3. Clone size appears in some rows only: once, few, many, or a class for an expanded clone.

j_call | clone_size | v_call | cdr3_aa
TRBJ2-3 | - | TRBV3-1/TRBV3-2 | ASSHSGTGGTDTQY
TRBJ2-7 | - | TRBV20-1 | SASLRASAKYEQY
TRBJ1-1 | - | TRBV18 | ASSSSGGETEAF
TRBJ2-7 | - | TRBV21-1 | ASSKEKRPGLDYEQY
TRBJ2-5 | - | TRBV11-3 | ASSAGQIQETQY
TRBJ1-6 | once | TRBV27 | ASSLWGGLVNSPLH
TRBJ1-2 | - | TRBV5-4 | ASSLGHTNYGYT
TRBJ1-1 | - | TRBV18 | ASSPGTGLEAF
TRBJ2-2 | once | TRBV24-1 | ATHGRGRLISRELF
TRBJ2-2 | - | TRBV2 | ASRVGSTTGELF
TRBJ2-7 | once | TRBV11-1 | ASSLGGGYEQY
TRBJ1-4 | - | TRBV20-1 | SASKNTNEKLF
TRBJ1-4 | - | TRBV28 | ASAQSGATNEKLF
TRBJ1-6 | - | TRBV30 | AWSVRRMGTANSPLH
TRBJ2-7 | - | TRBV19 | ASSPGTGYKQY
TRBJ2-7 | - | TRBV2 | ASRPDRFYEQY